Listed here are 10 T cell receptor beta chains from one sample, sequenced in a study of cytomegalovirus exposure and HLA in healthy donors. The PCR made use of 60 Vbeta and 13 Jbeta primers. Here immunoSEQ multiplex PCR was the method, and the copy in TCRdb shows in-frame clones only, minus some. The data hold fewer than 200,000 clones, with about four fifths observed a single time. Source material: PBMCs. The receptors here all came from a woman aged 18-35 years in good health and CMV-seronegative.

The chain joins TRBV25-1 to TRBJ1-5, with 8 positions matching TRBD1. J lost 6 bases, V lost 5 bases, and 15 bases had no gene match. The germline gives CDR1 MGHDK, CDR2 SYGVNS. The CDR3 has 17 residues. CDR3 bases: TGTGCCAGCAGTATATTTTCGGTTGGACAGGGCGGTCAGCCCCAGCATTTT. It encodes CASSIFSVGQGGQPQHF. The whole variable domain, filled in from reference TRBV25-1 and TRBJ1-5, reads EADIYQTPRYLVIGTGKKITLECSQTMGHDKMYWYQQDPGMELHLIHYSYGVNSTEKGDLSSESTVSRIRTEHFPLTLESARPSHTSQYLCASSIFSVGQGGQPQHFGDGTRLSIL.

The chain has TRBV5-4 and TRBJ1-1; 10 nucleotides line up with TRBD1. The CDR3 loop spans 14 amino acids. Germline lookup yields CDR1 SGHNT and CDR2 YYREEE (reference sequence). The V and J ends lost 4 bases and 7 bases, in that order; junction bases with no gene match: 7. CDR3 DNA: TGTGCCAGCAGCGGCCCGCGGACAGGGGGTGAAGCTTTCTTT. It is translated as CASSGPRTGGEAFF. Complete variable domain (other parts from reference TRBV5-4 and TRBJ1-1): ETGVTQSPTHLIKTRGQQVTLRCSSQSGHNTVSWYQQALGQGPQFIFQYYREEENGRGNFPPRFSGLQFPNYSSELNVNALELDDSALYLCASSGPRTGGEAFFGQGTRLTVV.

The DNA of the CDR3 is TGCGCCAGCAAGGTGTCTAGCGGGAGATACGAGCAGTACTTC. Translated, it gives CASKVSSGRYEQYF. The rearrangement uses TRBV5-1 and TRBJ2-7, with TRBD2 matching over 10 bases. CDR3 length: 14 amino acids. CDR1 is SGHRS, CDR2 YFSETQ, per germline. Trimming at V came to 6 bases and at J to 4 bases, leaving 7 bases not matched to a gene.

The CDR3 sequence: CASSLLGGEQYF. The CDR3 nucleotides are TGCGCCAGCAGCCTACTAGGTGGCGAGCAGTACTTC. This chain uses TRBV4-3 with TRBJ2-7; possibly TRBD2 for D (5 bases). V was trimmed by 4 bases and J by 6 bases, leaving 10 bases between them. Looked up from germline, CDR1 is LGHNA and CDR2 is YSLEER. This CDR3 is built from 12 residues.

The sample holds a few counts of this clone. The gene calls are TRBV15 and TRBJ2-5, with no clear D. The V end lost 0 bases, the J end lost 6 bases, and 17 bases lay between the germline ends. Germline lookup yields CDR1 LNHNV and CDR2 YYDKDF (reference sequence). CDR3 length: 16 residues. The CDR3 reads CATSRDRLVNTQTQYF. The CDR3, as DNA: TGTGCCACCAGCAGAGATCGCCTGGTTAATACTCAGACCCAGTACTTC.

The chain has TRBV5-1 and TRBJ2-5; the match to TRBD2 covers 14 bases. Germline loops: CDR1 SGHRS, CDR2 YFSETQ. Trimming took 4 bases from V and 2 from J; bases not matched to a gene: 7. This CDR3 spans 17 amino acids. The CDR3 is CASSRSGTSGSQETQYF. CDR3 sequence (DNA): TGCGCCAGCAGCCGCTCCGGGACTAGCGGGAGTCAAGAGACCCAGTACTTC.

In this sample, this clone turned up a few times. The chain uses TRBV29-1 and TRBJ2-1; TRBD1 matches at 9 bases. Germline V lookup: CDR1 SQVTM, CDR2 ANQGSEA. The CDR3 runs to 15 residues. J gave up 4 bases and V 5 bases, and 9 bases lay outside the gene matches. The DNA of the CDR3 is TGCAGCGTTCGTCCACAGGGGGCGGGATACAATGAGCAGTTCTTC. Its translation is CSVRPQGAGYNEQFF.

CDR3 protein: CASSLSGSGYNEQFF. CDR3 in DNA: TGTGCCAGCAGCCTTAGCGGGAGTGGATACAATGAGCAGTTCTTC. The rearrangement links TRBV7-9 to TRBJ2-1, with 9 bases matching TRBD2. The CDR3 totals 15 residues. Per germline, CDR1 SEHNR and CDR2 FQNEAQ (reference sequence). V lost 5 bases to trimming and J lost 4 bases; unmatched junction nucleotides: 6.

This clone showed up just a few times. The J gene is TRBJ1-1, the V gene TRBV28; D unresolved. Germline values: CDR1 MDHEN, CDR2 SYDVKM. V was trimmed by 3 bases and J by 5 bases, leaving 7 bases between them. The CDR3 runs 12 residues. CDR3 loop: CASSFSGTEAFF. CDR3 coding DNA: TGTGCCAGCAGTTTTTCGGGTACTGAAGCTTTCTTT. The variable domain in full, completed from reference TRBV28 and TRBJ1-1, reads DVKVTQSSRYLVKRTGEKVFLECVQDMDHENMFWYRQDPGLGLRLIYFSYDVKMKEKGDIPEGYSVSREKKERFSLILESASTNQTSMYLCASSFSGTEAFFGQGTRLTVV.

The CDR3 sequence is CASSEAQGVGSYEQYF. The CDR3 DNA is TGTGCCAGCAGTGAAGCGCAGGGGGTAGGCTCCTACGAGCAGTACTTC. The chain joins TRBV6-1 to TRBJ2-5; 7 bases are a match to TRBD1. TRBJ2-7 matches the DNA end more closely, so the J call is doubtful. The germline V gene has CDR1 MNHNS and CDR2 SASEGT. The CDR3 runs to 16 residues.